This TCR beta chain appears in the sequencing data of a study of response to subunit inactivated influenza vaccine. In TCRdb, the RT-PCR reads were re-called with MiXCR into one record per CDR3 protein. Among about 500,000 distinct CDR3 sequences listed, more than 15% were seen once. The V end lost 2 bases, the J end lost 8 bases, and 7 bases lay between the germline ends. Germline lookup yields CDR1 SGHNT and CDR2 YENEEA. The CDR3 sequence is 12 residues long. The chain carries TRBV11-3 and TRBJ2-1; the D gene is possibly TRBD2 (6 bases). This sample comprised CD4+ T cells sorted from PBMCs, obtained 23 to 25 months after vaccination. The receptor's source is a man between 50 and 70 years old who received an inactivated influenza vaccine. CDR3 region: CASSLRRDEQFF. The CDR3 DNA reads TGTGCCAGCAGCTTACGGAGGGATGAGCAGTTCTTC.